This is a list of T cell receptor beta chains from one sample in a study of blood T cell repertoires in COVID-19. The method was immunoSEQ multiplex PCR; TCRdb's version includes in-frame clones alone and lacks a portion of them. The table shows a few hundred thousand clones, with 70% to 90% occurring only once. Sequenced: PBMCs or T cells enriched from blood (not recorded which). Receptor source: a woman aged 25 to 39 who had recovered from COVID-19. CDR3s include the opening cysteine and the closing phenylalanine or tryptophan. The D gene is left open where the match is weak. Size is stated for part of the rows, as once, few or many counts, or as a class when the clone is expanded.

clone_size d_call j_call cdr3_length v_call cdr3_aa cdr3_nt
NA TRBD2 TRBJ2-5 18 TRBV3-1/TRBV3-2 CASSQELAGGTTQETQYF TGTGCCAGCAGCCAAGAACTAGCGGGAGGGACAACACAAGAGACCCAGTACTTC
NA NA TRBJ1-2 21 TRBV7-8 CASSLRGGKITSKGANYGYTF TGTGCCAGCAGCTTGCGTGGCGGGAAGATAACCTCGAAGGGAGCTAACTATGGCTACACCTTC
few TRBD1 TRBJ1-6 15 TRBV4-2 CASSLGQGGNSPLHF TGTGCCAGCAGCCTCGGACAGGGGGGGAATTCACCCCTCCACTTT
few TRBD1 TRBJ1-2 13 TRBV11-2 CASSFAGGYGYTF TGTGCCAGCAGCTTCGCAGGGGGCTATGGCTACACCTTC
NA NA TRBJ1-2 15 TRBV28 CASTHPDLSSYGYTF TGTGCCAGCACCCACCCGGACTTATCATCGTATGGCTACACCTTC
NA NA TRBJ1-5 18 TRBV2 CASSRNRDTLYSNQPQHF TGTGCCAGCAGTAGGAACCGGGACACCTTATATAGCAATCAGCCCCAGCATTTT
NA NA TRBJ1-1 15 TRBV5-6 CASSPDTGVTLKWFF TGTGCCAGCAGCCCTGATACAGGAGTTACATTGAAGTGGTTCTTT
NA TRBD1 TRBJ2-3 16 TRBV9 CASSVRAGGFTDTQYF TGTGCCAGCAGCGTAAGGGCAGGGGGCTTTACAGATACGCAGTATTTT
NA TRBD1 TRBJ1-1 12 TRBV6-5 CATGQGATEAFF TGTGCCACCGGACAGGGGGCAACGGAAGCTTTCTTT
once NA TRBJ1-1 13 TRBV7-2 CASNGGGRTEAFF TGTGCCAGCAATGGGGGCGGAAGAACTGAAGCTTTCTTT
NA NA TRBJ1-1 13 TRBV6-1 CASSPSSGGEAFF TGTGCCAGCAGTCCTTCTTCCGGGGGTGAAGCTTTCTTT